The source of this TCR beta chain is a study of shared clonotypes between healthy human individuals. Study conclusions and caveats: Estimated richness was generally greater in naive than memory subsets. Clonotype sharing levels among donors were expected to vary with sequencing depth.

CDR1 LNHNV and CDR2 YYDKDF come from the germline V gene (reference sequence). V was shortened by 0 bases and J by 2 bases, with 11 bases between the two germline ends. This CDR3 has 16 residues. Repertoires were generated with immunoSEQ multiplex PCR, while TCRdb's copy carries only in-frame clones and drops some. Counted here are roughly 2,000,000 clones, 93% occurring once; the ten biggest clones make up about 1.7%. To note about this clone: The antigen is not known.

Terminally differentiated effector memory CD45RA+ cells were excluded from the naive CD8 cells, which were CD45RO-negative and positively selected for CCR7. Sequences were obtained from naive CD8+ T cells from PBMCs. The receptor was isolated from a man aged 18 to 29 in good health. Some clones in this sample may be carry-over from other donors' samples. This chain joins TRBV15 and TRBJ1-5, with TRBD1 as a possible D gene (5 bases). The CDR3 loop is CATSRDQGWGNQPQHF. Here the CDR3 DNA reads TGTGCCACCAGCAGAGATCAGGGTTGGGGCAATCAGCCCCAGCATTTT.